These T cell receptor beta chains were read from a single sample in a study of regulatory T cells in long-lasting Graves disease. TCRdb ran MiXCR on the multiplex PCR reads and lists one entry per CDR3 protein. The top ten clones hold roughly 7.7% of a sample with about 470,000 distinct CDR3 sequences, roughly 21% of them seen once. Sequenced here: peripheral blood mononuclear cells (PBMCs), sampled when the disease was refractory, from a patient treated with antithyroid drugs. The receptor source for this set is a female donor with Graves disease. Both conserved end residues are part of each CDR3. The order of the fields is J gene, D gene, clone size, V gene, CDR3 protein, CDR3 DNA. A D gene is named only where the DNA matches it firmly. Some rows mark clone size as missing; the rest say once, few, many or name a class of expanded clone.

j_call: TRBJ2-1; d_call: TRBD1; clone_size: -; v_call: TRBV7-8; cdr3_aa: CASSQDRENEQFF; cdr3_nt: TGTGCCAGCAGCCAGGACAGGGAAAATGAGCAGTTCTTC
j_call: TRBJ2-7; d_call: -; clone_size: -; v_call: TRBV5-6; cdr3_aa: CASSLTTSITYEQYF; cdr3_nt: TGTGCCAGCAGCCTGACCACGTCAATTACCTACGAGCAGTACTTC
j_call: TRBJ1-2; d_call: -; clone_size: -; v_call: TRBV5-6; cdr3_aa: CASSPGGDGGYTF; cdr3_nt: TGTGCCAGCAGCCCCGGAGGGGACGGAGGCTACACCTTC
j_call: TRBJ2-5; d_call: TRBD1; clone_size: many; v_call: TRBV29-1; cdr3_aa: CSVDLQGNTETQYF; cdr3_nt: TGCAGCGTCGATCTACAGGGGAATACGGAGACCCAGTACTTC
j_call: TRBJ2-6; d_call: -; clone_size: -; v_call: TRBV19; cdr3_aa: CASSNNRDSGANVLTF; cdr3_nt: TGTGCCAGTAGTAACAACAGGGACTCTGGGGCCAACGTCCTGACTTTC
j_call: TRBJ1-6; d_call: -; clone_size: many; v_call: TRBV12-3/TRBV12-4; cdr3_aa: CASSLGRDPYNSPLHF; cdr3_nt: TGTGCCAGCAGTTTGGGCAGGGATCCCTATAATTCACCCCTCCACTTT
j_call: TRBJ1-1; d_call: -; clone_size: many; v_call: TRBV19; cdr3_aa: CASSVQETNTEAFF; cdr3_nt: TGTGCCAGTAGTGTACAGGAGACGAACACTGAAGCTTTCTTT
j_call: TRBJ2-7; d_call: -; clone_size: many; v_call: TRBV12-3/TRBV12-4; cdr3_aa: CASSWDPTYEQYF; cdr3_nt: TGTGCCAGCAGTTGGGACCCTACCTACGAGCAGTACTTC
j_call: TRBJ1-2; d_call: -; clone_size: few; v_call: TRBV9; cdr3_aa: CASSVGNRGNDGYTF; cdr3_nt: TGTGCCAGCAGCGTAGGTAATCGGGGGAACGACGGCTACACCTTC
j_call: TRBJ2-2; d_call: TRBD1; clone_size: -; v_call: TRBV5-1; cdr3_aa: CASSPGQARDGELFF; cdr3_nt: TGCGCCAGCAGCCCCGGACAGGCGAGGGACGGGGAGCTGTTTTTT
j_call: TRBJ2-3; d_call: TRBD1; clone_size: -; v_call: TRBV30; cdr3_aa: CAWSPPGQGVGDTQYF; cdr3_nt: TGTGCCTGGTCCCCCCCGGGACAGGGGGTTGGGGATACGCAGTATTTT
j_call: TRBJ1-5; d_call: -; clone_size: -; v_call: TRBV7-2; cdr3_aa: CASSLEGHQPQHF; cdr3_nt: TGTGCCAGCAGCTTAGAGGGGCATCAGCCCCAGCATTTT
j_call: TRBJ1-2; d_call: TRBD1; clone_size: many; v_call: TRBV12-3/TRBV12-4; cdr3_aa: CASSLQGQGVYGYTF; cdr3_nt: TGTGCCAGCAGTTTACAGGGACAGGGGGTTTATGGCTACACCTTC
j_call: TRBJ2-5; d_call: TRBD2; clone_size: many; v_call: TRBV20-1; cdr3_aa: CSVKSLRGDQETQYF; cdr3_nt: TGCAGTGTTAAGAGCCTACGGGGGGACCAAGAGACCCAGTACTTC
j_call: TRBJ2-3; d_call: -; clone_size: -; v_call: TRBV7-3; cdr3_aa: CASSSSYSSTDTQYF; cdr3_nt: TGTGCCAGCAGCTCCTCTTACTCTAGCACAGATACGCAGTATTTT
j_call: TRBJ2-7; d_call: TRBD2; clone_size: many; v_call: TRBV20-1; cdr3_aa: CSARDPRTSGTYEQYF; cdr3_nt: TGCAGTGCTAGAGATCCCCGGACTAGCGGCACCTACGAGCAGTACTTC
j_call: TRBJ2-5; d_call: TRBD2; clone_size: many; v_call: TRBV7-2; cdr3_aa: CASSFPLAGGQETQYF; cdr3_nt: TGTGCCAGCAGCTTCCCACTAGCGGGAGGGCAAGAGACCCAGTACTTC
j_call: TRBJ2-2; d_call: TRBD2; clone_size: few; v_call: TRBV27; cdr3_aa: CASRLAGNTGELFF; cdr3_nt: TGTGCCAGCAGGCTAGCGGGGAACACCGGGGAGCTGTTTTTT
j_call: TRBJ1-1; d_call: -; clone_size: -; v_call: TRBV5-1; cdr3_aa: CASSSRFFGRSTEAFF; cdr3_nt: TGCGCCAGCAGCTCCCGGTTCTTCGGACGGTCGACTGAAGCTTTCTTT
j_call: TRBJ2-1; d_call: TRBD2; clone_size: few; v_call: TRBV28; cdr3_aa: CASSSPLAGGPHEQFF; cdr3_nt: TGTGCCAGCAGTTCGCCCCTAGCGGGAGGGCCCCATGAGCAGTTCTTC
j_call: TRBJ2-4; d_call: -; clone_size: -; v_call: TRBV19; cdr3_aa: CASSGIAKNIQYF; cdr3_nt: TGTGCCAGTAGCGGGATAGCCAAAAACATTCAGTACTTC
j_call: TRBJ1-4; d_call: TRBD1; clone_size: few; v_call: TRBV30; cdr3_aa: CAWMRDSSNEKLFF; cdr3_nt: TGTGCCTGGATGCGGGACAGCTCTAATGAAAAACTGTTTTTT
j_call: TRBJ1-2; d_call: -; clone_size: many; v_call: TRBV28; cdr3_aa: CASSPQHYGYTF; cdr3_nt: TGTGCCAGCAGCCCACAGCACTATGGCTACACCTTC
j_call: TRBJ1-5; d_call: -; clone_size: many; v_call: TRBV27; cdr3_aa: CASSFFPREGNQPQHF; cdr3_nt: TGTGCCAGCAGTTTCTTCCCTCGGGAGGGCAATCAGCCCCAGCATTTT